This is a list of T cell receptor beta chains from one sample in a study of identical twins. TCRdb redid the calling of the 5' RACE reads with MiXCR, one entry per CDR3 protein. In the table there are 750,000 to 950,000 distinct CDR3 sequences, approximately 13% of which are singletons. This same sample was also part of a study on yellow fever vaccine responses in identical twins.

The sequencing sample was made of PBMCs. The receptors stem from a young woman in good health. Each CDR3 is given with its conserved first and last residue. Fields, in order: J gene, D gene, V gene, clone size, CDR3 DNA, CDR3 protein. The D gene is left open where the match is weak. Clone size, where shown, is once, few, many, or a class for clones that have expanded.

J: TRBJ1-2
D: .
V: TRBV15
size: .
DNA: TGTGCCACCAGCAGAGGTCGGGGGACGCTTGCTAACTATGGCTACACCTTC
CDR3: CATSRGRGTLANYGYTF

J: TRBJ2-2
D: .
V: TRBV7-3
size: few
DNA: TGTGCCAGCAGCTTAAAGTTCGGCAGGGGGAACACCGGGGAGCTGTTTTTT
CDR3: CASSLKFGRGNTGELFF

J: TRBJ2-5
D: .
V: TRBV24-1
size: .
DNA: TGTGCCACCAGTGACGAGGGCTGGGAGACCCAGTACTTC
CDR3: CATSDEGWETQYF

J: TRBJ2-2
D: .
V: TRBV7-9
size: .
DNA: TGTGCCAGCCCCGGGACGAACACCGGGGAGCTGTTTTTT
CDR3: CASPGTNTGELFF

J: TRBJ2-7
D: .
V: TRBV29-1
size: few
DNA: TGCAGCGTTGGGGACTTTAAACAGGGTGCCTACGAGCAGTACTTC
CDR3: CSVGDFKQGAYEQYF

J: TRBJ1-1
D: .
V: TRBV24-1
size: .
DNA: TGTGCCACCAGTGACTGGAGCGGCACTGAAGCTTTCTTT
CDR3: CATSDWSGTEAFF

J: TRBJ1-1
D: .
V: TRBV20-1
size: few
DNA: TGCAGTGCTAGAGAAAGGGGGTTGGACACTGAAGCTTTCTTT
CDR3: CSARERGLDTEAFF

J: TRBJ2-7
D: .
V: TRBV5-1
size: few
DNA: TGCGCCAGCAGCTTGGAACTCAGCTCCTACGAGCAGTACTTC
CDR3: CASSLELSSYEQYF

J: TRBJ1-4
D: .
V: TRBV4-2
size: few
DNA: TGTGCCAGCAGCCAAGAACAGATCAGTAATGAAAAACTGTTTTTT
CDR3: CASSQEQISNEKLFF

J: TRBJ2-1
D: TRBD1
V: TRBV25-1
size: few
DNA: TGTGCCAGCAGTGACCGGGACAGGGGGCACAATGAGCAGTTCTTC
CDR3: CASSDRDRGHNEQFF

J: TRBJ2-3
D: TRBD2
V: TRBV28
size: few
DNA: TGTGCCAGCAGTTTTGTTAGCGGGGGGCACGGGAGTGCAAGCACAGATACGCAGTATTTT
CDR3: CASSFVSGGHGSASTDTQYF

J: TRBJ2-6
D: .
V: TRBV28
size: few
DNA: TGTGCCACCCCACCCCGGGACGGGGCCAACGTCCTGACTTTC
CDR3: CATPPRDGANVLTF

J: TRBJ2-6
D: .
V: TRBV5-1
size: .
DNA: TGCGCCAGCAGCACAGCTACAGGGTCCGGGGCCAACGTCCTGACTTTC
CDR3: CASSTATGSGANVLTF

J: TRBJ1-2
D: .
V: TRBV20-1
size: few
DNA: TGCAGTGCTAGAGGGACAGACCTTGGCTGGGGGGATGGCTACACCTTC
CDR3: CSARGTDLGWGDGYTF

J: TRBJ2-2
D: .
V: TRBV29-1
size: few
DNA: TGCAGCGTCGGACTCTACGGGGAGCTGTTTTTT
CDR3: CSVGLYGELFF

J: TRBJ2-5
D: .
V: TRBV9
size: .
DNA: TGTGCCAGCAGCACACGGACCGAGACCCAGTACTTC
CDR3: CASSTRTETQYF

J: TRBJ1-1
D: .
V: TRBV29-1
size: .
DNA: TGCAGCGTTGATGGGGCAGCAAACACTGAAGCTTTCTTT
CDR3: CSVDGAANTEAFF

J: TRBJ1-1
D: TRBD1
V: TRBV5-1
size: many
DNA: TGCGCCAGCAGCTTGGGGGACAGTAGGGAGGCTGAAGCTTTCTTT
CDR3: CASSLGDSREAEAFF

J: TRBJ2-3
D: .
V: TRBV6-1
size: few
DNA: TGTGCCACCCGAAGGACTGCTAGCACAGATACGCAGTATTTT
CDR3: CATRRTASTDTQYF

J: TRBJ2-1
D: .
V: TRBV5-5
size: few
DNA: TGTGCCAGCAGCCGCGACCCCTCCAATGAGCAGTTCTTC
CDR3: CASSRDPSNEQFF

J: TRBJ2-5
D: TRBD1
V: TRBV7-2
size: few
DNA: TGTGCCAGCAGCTTAGCAGGGACAGGGACCGAGACCCAGTACTTC
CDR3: CASSLAGTGTETQYF

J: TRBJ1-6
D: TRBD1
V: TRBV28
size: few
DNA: TGTGCCAGCAGTTTGGAAACAGGGGCTAATTCACCCCTCCACTTT
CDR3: CASSLETGANSPLHF

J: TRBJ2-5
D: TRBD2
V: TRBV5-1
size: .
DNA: TGCGCCAGCAGCGAGGTCATAGCGGGAGGGCCAACAGAGACCCAGTACTTC
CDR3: CASSEVIAGGPTETQYF

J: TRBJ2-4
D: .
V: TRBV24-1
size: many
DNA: TGTGCCACCAGTGATGCCAACGCGCTAGCCAAAAACATTCAGTACTTC
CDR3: CATSDANALAKNIQYF

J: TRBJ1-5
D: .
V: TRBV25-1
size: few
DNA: TGTGCCACCGAGGGTAATAGCAATCAGCCCCAGCATTTT
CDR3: CATEGNSNQPQHF

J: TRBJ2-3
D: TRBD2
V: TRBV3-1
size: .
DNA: TGTGCCAGCAGCCACCGCCGGGACTACCCTACAGATACGCAGTATTTT
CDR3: CASSHRRDYPTDTQYF

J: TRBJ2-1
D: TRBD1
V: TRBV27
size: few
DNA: TGTGCCAGCAGTTTAGCCGGGACAGGGGGCAGGTATGAGCAGTTCTTC
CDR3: CASSLAGTGGRYEQFF

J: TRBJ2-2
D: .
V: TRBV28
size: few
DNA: TGTGCCAGCAGTCCCCCAAGACGACTGGAGCTGTTTTTT
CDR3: CASSPPRRLELFF

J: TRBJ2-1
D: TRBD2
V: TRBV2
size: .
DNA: TGTGCCAGCAGTCCTTTGACTAGCGGGGGGGAGCAGTTCTTC
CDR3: CASSPLTSGGEQFF

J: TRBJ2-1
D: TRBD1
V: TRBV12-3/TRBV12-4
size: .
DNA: TGTGCCAGCAGTTTGAAAGGGGGCCCTGTCTACAATGAGCAGTTCTTC
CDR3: CASSLKGGPVYNEQFF

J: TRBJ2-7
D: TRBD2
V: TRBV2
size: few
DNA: TGTGCCAGCAGCTCATCTACTAGCGAAAACGAGCAGTACTTC
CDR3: CASSSSTSENEQYF

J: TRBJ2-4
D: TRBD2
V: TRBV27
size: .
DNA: TGTGCCAGCAGTCCGTACCAAACAGGACGGAGTGGGGAGGGTGTTAAAAACATTCAGTACTTC
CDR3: CASSPYQTGRSGEGVKNIQYF

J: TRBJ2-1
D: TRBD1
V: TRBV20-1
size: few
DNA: TGCAGTGCTAGGCCAGGGGGTAAGGTCGATGAGCAGTTCTTC
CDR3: CSARPGGKVDEQFF

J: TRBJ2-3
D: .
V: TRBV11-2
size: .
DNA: TGTGCCAGCACCGTCCTCTACCGACTCCCAGATACGCAGTATTTT
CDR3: CASTVLYRLPDTQYF

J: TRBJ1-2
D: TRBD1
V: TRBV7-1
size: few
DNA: TGTGCCAGCAGCTCGGACAGGGCTGGGAGTGGCTACACCTTC
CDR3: CASSSDRAGSGYTF

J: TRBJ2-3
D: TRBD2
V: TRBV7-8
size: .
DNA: TGTGCCAGCAGCTCGAGACTAGCGGGAGGGCCAGATACGCAGTATTTT
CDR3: CASSSRLAGGPDTQYF

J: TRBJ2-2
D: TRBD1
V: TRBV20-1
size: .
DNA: TGCAGTGCTAGGAGTCCCACAGGGGGCCACGGGGAGCTGTTTTTT
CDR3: CSARSPTGGHGELFF

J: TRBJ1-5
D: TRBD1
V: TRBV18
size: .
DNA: TGTGCCAGCTCACCTCGGACAGGGGTAGGCAATCAGCCCCAGCATTTT
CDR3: CASSPRTGVGNQPQHF

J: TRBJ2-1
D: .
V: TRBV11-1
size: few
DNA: TGTGCCACCGGCGGGACACAGGACAATGAGCAGTTCTTC
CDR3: CATGGTQDNEQFF

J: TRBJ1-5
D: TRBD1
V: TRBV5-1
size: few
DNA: TGCGCCAGCAGCATCGGGACAGCTAGCAATCAGCCCCAGCATTTT
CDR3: CASSIGTASNQPQHF

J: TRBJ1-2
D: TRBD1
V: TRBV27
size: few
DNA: TGTGCCAGCAGGAGCCGGGGACAGGAATTTGGCTACACCTTC
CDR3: CASRSRGQEFGYTF

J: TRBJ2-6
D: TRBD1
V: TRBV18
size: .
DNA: TGTGCCAGCTCTAAGACAGGGGCTGGGGCCAACGTCCTGACTTTC
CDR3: CASSKTGAGANVLTF

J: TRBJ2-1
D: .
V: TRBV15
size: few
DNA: TGTGCCACCAGCGTCAGACAGGTCCCCCCCAATGAGCAGTTCTTC
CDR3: CATSVRQVPPNEQFF

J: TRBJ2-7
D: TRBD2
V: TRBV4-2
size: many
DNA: TGTGCCAGCAGCCAAGAGATGGGAGGGCCAGAGCAGTACTTC
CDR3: CASSQEMGGPEQYF

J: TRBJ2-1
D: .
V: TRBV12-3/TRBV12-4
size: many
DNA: TGTGCCAGCAGTTTAGCACGGGGCGGTAGCTCCTACAATGAGCAGTTCTTC
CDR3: CASSLARGGSSYNEQFF

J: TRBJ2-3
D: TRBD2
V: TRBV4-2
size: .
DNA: TGTGCCAGCAGCCCCCGACTAGCGGGAGACGCAGATACGCAGTATTTT
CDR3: CASSPRLAGDADTQYF

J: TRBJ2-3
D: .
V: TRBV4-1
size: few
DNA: TGCGCCAGCAGCCGAATTTTTCCCACAGGGTACACAGATACGCAGTATTTT
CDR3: CASSRIFPTGYTDTQYF

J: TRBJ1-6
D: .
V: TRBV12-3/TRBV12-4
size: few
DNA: TGTGCCAGCAGTTTTAATCGGAATTCACCCCTCCACTTT
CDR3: CASSFNRNSPLHF

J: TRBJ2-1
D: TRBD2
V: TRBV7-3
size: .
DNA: TGTGCCAGCAGCTTGGGGACTAGCTGGAATGAGCAGTTCTTC
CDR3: CASSLGTSWNEQFF

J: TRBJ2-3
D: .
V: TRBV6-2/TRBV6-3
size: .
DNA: TGTGCCAGCGGGAGAAGCACAGATACGCAGTATTTT
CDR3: CASGRSTDTQYF

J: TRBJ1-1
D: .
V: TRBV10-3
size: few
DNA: TGTGCCATAACCGAAACGACAGTCACTGAAGCTTTCTTT
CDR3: CAITETTVTEAFF

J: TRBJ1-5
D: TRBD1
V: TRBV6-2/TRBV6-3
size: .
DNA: TGTGCCAGCAGAGAAAGACGGGACAGGGGACGGGACAATCAGCCCCAGCATTTT
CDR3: CASRERRDRGRDNQPQHF

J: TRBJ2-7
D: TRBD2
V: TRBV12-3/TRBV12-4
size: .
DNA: TGTGCCAGCAGCCCGGGACTAGCAGTTACCTCCTACGAGCAGTACTTC
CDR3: CASSPGLAVTSYEQYF